The 27 T cell receptor beta chains below all came from one sample that was sequenced in a study of cytomegalovirus exposure and HLA in healthy donors (dated by TCRdb to the late 2010s). Library creation used the immunoSEQ multiplex PCR assay. A mixture of 60 forward primers for TCR Vbeta segments and 13 reverse primers for TCR Jbeta segments was used in the multiplex PCR. In its TCRdb copy, this immuneACCESS table keeps in-frame sequences only and misses some clones. Where compared with another copy, unresolved V genes explain less than half of these, and the others have no known cause. The sample includes tens of thousands of clones, with 65% to 80% observed a single time. The biggest ten clones account for roughly a fifth of the sample. Source material: PBMCs. These receptor sequences come from a man aged 40-55 years in good health and CMV-seropositive.

The gene calls are TRBV2 and TRBJ2-1; 8 bases line up with TRBD2. This CDR3 has 13 amino acids. Germline trimming cut 3 bases from V and 15 bases from J; bases unmatched to any gene: 10. Germline CDR1 reads SNHLY; CDR2 reads FYNNEI. The CDR3 DNA is TGTGCCAGCAGTGACTGGGGGACTAGGGTGACGTTCTTC. Translation gives CASSDWGTRVTFF. The full variable domain, in which reference TRBV2 and TRBJ2-1 provide the parts outside the CDR3, is EPEVTQTPSHQVTQMGQEVILRCVPISNHLYFYWYRQILGQKVEFLVSFYNNEISEKSEIFDDQFSVERPDGSNFTLKIRSTKLEDSAMYFCASSDWGTRVTFFGPGTRLTVL.

The chain recombines TRBV5-6 with TRBJ2-7; D possibly corresponds to TRBD1 (6 bases). Deletions cut 4 bases from V and 0 bases from J, with 14 bases between. Germline assignment: CDR1 SGHDT and CDR2 YYEEEE. The CDR3 spans 15 residues. This chain's CDR3 is CASSQAWDNSYEQYF. The DNA of the CDR3 is TGTGCCAGCAGCCAGGCCTGGGACAACTCCTACGAGCAGTACTTC.

The rearrangement links TRBV5-3 to TRBJ2-3; a possible D gene is TRBD2 (5 bases). TRBV5-3 is labeled an ORF, and its function is uncertain. V was pared by 3 bases and J by 5 bases, with 13 bases between. CDR3 length: 14 amino acids. CDR3 amino acids: CARSCASEGDTQYF. The DNA for the CDR3 is TGTGCCAGAAGCTGTGCCAGCGAGGGAGATACGCAGTATTTT.

The CDR3 spells CASSLDGGQKAFF. CDR3 coding DNA: TGTGCCAGCAGCTTGGACGGGGGGCAGAAAGCTTTCTTT. The chain links TRBV7-3 to TRBJ1-1; D may be TRBD1 (6 bases). CDR1 and CDR2 (germline): SGHTA, FQGTGA. V lost 3 bases to trimming and J lost 9 bases, with 14 bases between them. There are 13 residues in the CDR3.

The rearrangement joins TRBV19 to TRBJ1-1, with D possibly TRBD1 on 5 matching bases. The CDR3 length is 16 residues. Germline lookup yields CDR1 LNHDA and CDR2 SQIVND (reference sequence). V gave up 1 base and J gave up 1 base, with 13 bases separating them. The CDR3 spells CASSIGGRTRNTEAFF. CDR3 DNA sequence: TGTGCCAGTAGTATAGGAGGCAGGACAAGGAACACTGAAGCTTTCTTT.

V gene TRBV2 combines with J gene TRBJ2-5; the D gene is possibly TRBD2 (6 bases). The germline CDR1 and CDR2 sequences are SNHLY and FYNNEI. The CDR3 is 15 residues long. Trimming shortened V by 0 bases and J by 4 bases, and 12 bases separated the two germline ends. The CDR3 here is CASSEAWEAGETQYF. CDR3 DNA sequence: TGTGCCAGCAGTGAAGCTTGGGAGGCCGGAGAGACCCAGTACTTC.

V usage is TRBV2 and J usage is TRBJ2-2; 8 bases agree with TRBD1. The CDR3 has 15 residues. Germline trimming cut 4 bases from V and 4 bases from J; bases unmatched to any gene: 5. CDR1 and CDR2 (germline): SNHLY, FYNNEI. The CDR3 sequence is CASSATGAATGELFF. The CDR3 DNA reads TGTGCCAGCAGTGCGACAGGGGCGGCCACCGGGGAGCTGTTTTTT. Variable domain in full (rest from reference TRBV2 and TRBJ2-2): EPEVTQTPSHQVTQMGQEVILRCVPISNHLYFYWYRQILGQKVEFLVSFYNNEISEKSEIFDDQFSVERPDGSNFTLKIRSTKLEDSAMYFCASSATGAATGELFFGEGSRLTVL.

The CDR3 nucleotides are TGTGCCAGCAGCTTGACAGGGAATGGCAATCAGCCCCAGCATTTT. This encodes CASSLTGNGNQPQHF. This chain uses TRBV7-2 with TRBJ1-5, with 7 bases identical to TRBD1. The germline V gene has CDR1 SGHTA and CDR2 FQGNSA. Unmatched junction bases numbered 4, after V lost 3 bases and J lost 2 bases. CDR3 size: 15 residues.

This clone was counted between two and nine times. V gene TRBV5-1 combines with J gene TRBJ2-7; TRBD2 agrees at 7 bases. V was pared by 5 bases and J by 7 bases, with 3 bases of the junction left unmatched. Germline CDR1 is SGHRS and CDR2 is YFSETQ. CDR3 length equals 11 residues. CDR3 nucleotides: TGCGCCAGCAGGGGAGGGAAAGAGCAGTACTTC. Translated: CASRGGKEQYF.

V is TRBV7-9 and J is TRBJ1-6; D is unresolved. The germline V and J ends were trimmed by 6 bases and 9 bases, with 12 bases remaining between them. Per germline, CDR1 SEHNR and CDR2 FQNEAQ (reference sequence). The CDR3 extends over 13 amino acids. As DNA, the CDR3 is TGTGCCAGCAGGGCGGGCCTCGGTTCACCCCTCCACTTT. Residues: CASRAGLGSPLHF. The full variable domain, in which reference TRBV7-9 and TRBJ1-6 provide the parts outside the CDR3, is DTGVSQNPRHKITKRGQNVTFRCDPISEHNRLYWYRQTLGQGPEFLTYFQNEAQLEKSRLLSDRFSAERPKGSFSTLEIQRTEQGDSAMYLCASRAGLGSPLHFGNGTRLTVT.

There are a few counts of this clone. The chain links TRBV28 to TRBJ2-3; 7 positions agree with TRBD1. There are 15 residues in the CDR3. CDR1 is MDHEN, CDR2 SYDVKM, per germline. V was clipped by 6 bases and J by 0 bases; unmatched bases: 6. The CDR3 nucleotides are TGTGCCAGCAGGGGGACAGTAACTAGCACAGATACGCAGTATTTT. Translation gives CASRGTVTSTDTQYF.

The J gene is TRBJ1-4, the V gene TRBV4-2; D gene ambiguous. Germline lookup yields CDR1 LGHNA and CDR2 YNFKEQ. V gave up 1 base and J gave up 6 bases, with 12 bases separating them. This CDR3 contains 15 residues. The CDR3 loop is CASSQGGQSHEKLFF. The DNA of the CDR3 is TGTGCCAGCAGCCAAGGAGGGCAGTCTCATGAAAAACTGTTTTTT.

This clone came up a few times. The rearrangement links TRBV2 to TRBJ2-3; TRBD2 aligns across 11 bases. The CDR3 totals 15 residues. Per the germline V gene, CDR1 is SNHLY and CDR2 is FYNNEI. The V segment lost 6 bases and the J segment 0 bases; nucleotides outside the gene matches: 2. In DNA, the CDR3 is TGTGCCAGCAGGCGACTAGCGGGGAGCACAGATACGCAGTATTTT. Residues: CASRRLAGSTDTQYF.

Points on this clone: The junction and the germline gene differ at one end; a read error may be behind it. At the DNA level, this CDR3 is encoded by other sequences in the same sample as well. This chain joins TRBV29-1 and TRBJ2-7; TRBD1 agrees at 7 bases. The CDR3 covers 13 residues. The germline gives CDR1 SQVTM, CDR2 ANQGSEA. The CDR3 DNA is TGTAGCGTTGAGACAGGGACGTGGCGCGAGCAGTACTTC. It yields the protein CSVETGTWREQYF.

The chain couples TRBV4-1 to TRBJ1-5; the D is unclear. Germline V lookup: CDR1 MGHRA, CDR2 YSYEKL. There are 13 residues in the CDR3. With 0 bases removed from V and 6 bases from J, the gap between germline ends came to 6 bases. In DNA form, the CDR3 reads TGCGCCAGCAGCCAAGAAATCAGTCAGCCCCAGCATTTT. As protein: CASSQEISQPQHF.

This clone was counted a few times. The J gene is TRBJ2-6, the V gene TRBV7-3, with D tentatively TRBD1 (5 bases). With 1 base removed from V and 2 bases from J, the gap between germline ends came to 6 bases. The CDR3 contains 15 residues. In germline, CDR1 is SGHTA, CDR2 FQGTGA. CDR3 sequence (DNA): TGTGCCAGCAGCTTAATACAGGCTGGGGCCAACGTCCTGACTTTC. Its translation: CASSLIQAGANVLTF. The full variable domain, in which reference TRBV7-3 and TRBJ2-6 provide the parts outside the CDR3, is GAGVSQTPSNKVTEKGKYVELRCDPISGHTALYWYRQSLGQGPEFLIYFQGTGAADDSGLPNDRFFAVRPEGSVSTLKIQRTERGDSAVYLCASSLIQAGANVLTFGAGSRLTVL.

V usage is TRBV10-3 and J usage is TRBJ2-2; maybe TRBD1 (6 bases). V gave up 3 bases and J gave up 5 bases, with 7 bases separating them. The CDR3 is made up of 13 amino acids. Looked up from germline, CDR1 is ENHRY and CDR2 is SYGVKD. CDR3 amino acids: CAISEGGTGELFF. CDR3 DNA: TGTGCCATCAGTGAAGGGGGAACCGGGGAGCTGTTTTTT.

The J gene is TRBJ1-1, the V gene TRBV6-5, with D tentatively TRBD1 (6 bases). V gave up 4 bases and J gave up 4 bases, with 16 bases separating them. The CDR3 loop spans 15 amino acids. Germline V lookup: CDR1 MNHEY, CDR2 SVGAGI. In DNA form, the CDR3 reads TGTGCCAGCAGTTCTACGGGGACAAAGAGCACTGAAGCTTTCTTT. Translated, it gives CASSSTGTKSTEAFF.

This clone has just one count. The chain combines TRBV28 with TRBJ1-1; D not certain. The V end lost 6 bases, the J end lost 1 base, and 12 bases lay between the germline ends. Germline-derived CDR1 and CDR2 are MDHEN and SYDVKM. The CDR3 loop spans 14 amino acids. The DNA of the CDR3 is TGTGCCAGCAGGCTGGGAGGACCGAACACTGAAGCTTTCTTT. It is translated as CASRLGGPNTEAFF.

The chain employs TRBV28 and TRBJ1-6; the D is unclear. CDR3 length equals 12 residues. CDR1 is MDHEN and CDR2 is SYDVKM in the germline V gene. Trimming removed 2 bases from V and 9 bases from J, with 5 bases in between. The CDR3, as DNA: TGTGCCAGCAGTTTACTCGGTTCACCCCTCCACTTT. It encodes CASSLLGSPLHF.

Turning to this clone: This same CDR3 is encoded by further DNA sequences in the sample. V and J are TRBV7-8 and TRBJ1-6, with 9 positions matching TRBD1. V was clipped by 5 bases and J by 5 bases; unmatched bases: 7. This CDR3 region has 16 residues. CDR1 is SGHVS, CDR2 FQNEAQ, per germline. The CDR3 DNA reads as TGTGCCAGCAGCCTAACAGGGGGCGATCATAATTCACCCCTCCACTTT. Translated, it gives CASSLTGGDHNSPLHF.

The rearrangement links TRBV6-5 to TRBJ2-7; 8 bases map to TRBD1. From germline, CDR1 is MNHEY and CDR2 SVGAGI. The length of the CDR3 is 14 residues. J was trimmed by 1 base and V by 2 bases; bases with no gene match: 1. The DNA of the CDR3 is TGTGCCAGCAGTTACGACAGGGGATCCTACGAGCAGTACTTC. Amino acid sequence: CASSYDRGSYEQYF.

The chain carries TRBV6-1 and TRBJ2-5; 9 nucleotides line up with TRBD1. This CDR3 spans 14 amino acids. Unmatched junction bases numbered 17, after V lost 11 bases and J lost 10 bases. The germline CDR1 and CDR2 sequences are MNHNS and SASEGT. The CDR3 nucleotides read TGTGCCGTTCTCAAGGGCGGGACAGGGCAGAACCAGTACTTC. It translates to CAVLKGGTGQNQYF.

The rearrangement links TRBV7-6 to TRBJ2-3; D is possibly TRBD2 (6 bases). With 4 bases removed from V and 2 bases from J, the gap between germline ends came to 16 bases. Germline values: CDR1 SGHVS, CDR2 FNYEAQ. CDR3 length: 16 residues. The CDR3 nucleotides are TGTGCCAGCAGCTCCCAACTAGCCGGAAACACAGATACGCAGTATTTT. It yields the protein CASSSQLAGNTDTQYF.

The J gene is TRBJ2-2, the V gene TRBV4-1; D gene ambiguous. V was trimmed by 1 base and J by 2 bases, leaving 5 bases between them. Germline V gene data show CDR1 as MGHRA and CDR2 as YSYEKL. This CDR3 has 14 amino acids. The CDR3 loop reads CASSQAGNTGELFF. The CDR3 bases are TGCGCCAGCAGCCAAGCAGGTAACACCGGGGAGCTGTTTTTT.

The chain is built from TRBV11-1 and TRBJ2-5; D possibly corresponds to TRBD2 (5 bases). Germline loops: CDR1 SGHAT, CDR2 FQDESV (reference sequence). The V end lost 0 bases, the J end lost 5 bases, and 10 bases lay between the germline ends. The CDR3 loop spans 14 amino acids. CDR3 bases: TGTGCCAGCAGCTTAGCAGGGAGAGGGGAGACCCAGTACTTC. Translation gives CASSLAGRGETQYF.

V and J are TRBV4-1 and TRBJ2-3; TRBD2 matches at 8 bases. Germline loops: CDR1 MGHRA, CDR2 YSYEKL. V gave up 1 base and J gave up 3 bases; unmatched junction bases: 6. The CDR3 loop spans 16 amino acids. The CDR3 DNA sequence: TGCGCCAGCAGCCAAGCGGGGGGGCCCTTTACAGATACGCAGTATTTT. Its protein product is CASSQAGGPFTDTQYF.